This is a list of T cell receptor beta chains from one sample in a study of cytomegalovirus exposure and HLA in healthy donors. Sequencing was performed with immunoSEQ multiplex PCR; in TCRdb, only in-frame clones are kept and a portion is missing. The sample holds under 300,000 clones, nearly 90% seen once. The material sequenced was PBMCs. The source is a woman aged 18 to 35 in good health and CMV-seronegative. The CDR3 runs from the conserved cysteine through the conserved F or W. The D gene is left open where the match is weak. Only part of the rows carry a size: once, few, many, or a class if the clone is expanded.

clone_size d_call j_call v_call cdr3_aa cdr3_nt
few NA TRBJ1-5 TRBV6-5 CASSYSSNQPQHF TGTGCCAGCAGTTACTCGAGTAATCAGCCCCAGCATTTT
NA NA TRBJ2-2 TRBV11-1 CASSLAAGGTGELFF TGTGCCAGCAGCTTAGCGGCAGGGGGGACCGGGGAGCTGTTTTTT
NA NA TRBJ1-1 TRBV7-9 CASSLLNTEAFF TGTGCCAGCAGCCTCCTGAACACTGAAGCTTTCTTT
NA NA TRBJ2-1 TRBV6-1 CASSEATVGGVHEQFF TGTGCCAGCAGTGAAGCGACGGTAGGGGGGGTCCATGAGCAGTTCTTC
NA TRBD1 TRBJ2-7 TRBV27 CASSSVRGTGVYEQYF TGTGCCAGCAGTTCGGTGCGCGGGACAGGGGTCTACGAGCAGTACTTC
NA TRBD2 TRBJ2-1 TRBV5-6 CASSLAVRGTYNEQFF TGTGCCAGCAGCTTGGCCGTGCGGGGGACCTACAATGAGCAGTTCTTC
NA NA TRBJ1-2 TRBV4-1 CASSQGTIYYGYTF TGCGCCAGCAGCCAAGGGACAATCTACTATGGCTACACCTTC
NA NA TRBJ2-6 TRBV7-9 CASSPQGTGANVLTF TGTGCCAGCAGCCCACAGGGTACCGGGGCCAACGTCCTGACTTTC
once TRBD1 TRBJ2-7 TRBV7-9 CASSHRDRNYEQYF TGTGCCAGCAGCCATAGGGACAGGAACTACGAGCAGTACTTC
NA TRBD2 TRBJ2-1 TRBV6-4 CASSVLAGDYNEQFF TGTGCCAGCAGTGTACTAGCGGGGGACTACAATGAGCAGTTCTTC
NA NA TRBJ2-3 TRBV28 CASSFAAGLHFF TGTGCCAGCAGTTTCGCCGCGGGACTCCATTTTTTT
NA NA TRBJ1-1 TRBV7-9 CASSLVLGGTEAFF TGTGCCAGCAGCTTAGTTTTGGGGGGCACTGAAGCTTTCTTT
NA TRBD2 TRBJ2-3 TRBV5-6 CASSTSGGYTDTQYF TGTGCCAGCAGTACTAGCGGGGGGTACACAGATACGCAGTATTTT
NA TRBD1 TRBJ2-5 TRBV7-9 CASSEGGLSRETQYF TGTGCCAGCAGCGAAGGGGGCTTGTCCCGAGAGACCCAGTACTTC
NA NA TRBJ1-6 TRBV4-3 CASSPRDINSPLHF TGCGCCAGCAGCCCCCGGGACATAAATTCACCCCTCCACTTT
NA NA TRBJ1-1 TRBV7-8 CASSEGGANTEAFF TGTGCCAGCAGCGAAGGTGGGGCGAACACTGAAGCTTTCTTT
once TRBD2 TRBJ2-2 TRBV11-3 CASSPGILAGTNTGELFF TGTGCCAGCAGCCCAGGCATTCTAGCGGGGACGAACACCGGGGAGCTGTTTTTT
NA TRBD1 TRBJ2-5 TRBV18 CASSPNTGGVRGETQYF TGTGCCAGCTCACCGAATACAGGGGGCGTTCGTGGAGAGACCCAGTACTTC
NA NA TRBJ1-3 TRBV4-1 CASSPIRGTGNTIYF TGCGCCAGCAGCCCCATTCGAGGAACTGGAAACACCATATATTTT
few NA TRBJ1-2 TRBV6-5 CASRAQQPTVYGYTF TGTGCCAGCAGAGCCCAACAGCCCACTGTTTATGGCTACACCTTC
NA NA TRBJ1-1 TRBV6-1 CASILRDTNTEAFF TGTGCCAGCATCCTCCGGGACACGAACACTGAAGCTTTCTTT